One and the same sample provided the 8 T cell receptor beta chains below, sequenced in a study of blood T cell repertoires in COVID-19. TCRdb keeps only in-frame clones here, not all; method: immunoSEQ multiplex PCR. The data hold 120,000 or so clones, with 55% to 70% observed a single time. The source material was peripheral blood. The receptors were gathered from a woman aged 70 to 79 with acute or convalescent COVID-19.

The table lists this clone with a few counts. DNA of the CDR3: TGTGCCAGCAGCTCGGGACAGGCTAATCAGCCCCAGCATTTT. As protein: CASSSGQANQPQHF. This chain links TRBV7-9 with TRBJ1-5, with 8 bases lining up with TRBD1. Germline CDR1 is SEHNR and CDR2 is FQNEAQ (reference sequence). Trimming removed 4 bases from V and 4 bases from J; junction bases left unmatched: 3. This CDR3 is built from 14 residues.

In its sample, this clone was seen many times. The chain combines TRBV7-6 with TRBJ1-6; possibly TRBD1 for D (5 bases). The CDR3 is 14 amino acids. The V and J ends lost 1 base and 10 bases respectively, with 11 bases between them. In germline, CDR1 is SGHVS, CDR2 FNYEAQ. CDR3 sequence (DNA): TGTGCCAGCAGCTTAGAGGTGGGGCGATCACCCCTCCACTTT. Protein product: CASSLEVGRSPLHF. Together with reference TRBV7-6 and TRBJ1-6, the CDR3 gives the full variable domain: GAGVSQSPRYKVTKRGQDVALRCDPISGHVSLYWYRQALGQGPEFLTYFNYEAQQDKSGLPNDRFSAERPEGSISTLTIQRTEQRDSAMYRCASSLEVGRSPLHFGNGTRLTVT.

The chain's CDR3 is CASSQRQGSYNEQFF. The CDR3 nucleotides are TGCGCCAGCAGCCAGAGACAGGGGTCCTACAATGAGCAGTTCTTC. This chain links TRBV4-3 with TRBJ2-1; 8 nucleotides line up with TRBD1. The CDR3 has 15 residues. The V gene's germline CDR1 is LGHNA and CDR2 YSLEER. Germline trimming cut 3 bases from V and 1 base from J; bases unmatched to any gene: 2.

This chain joins TRBV6-5 and TRBJ1-4, with 7 bases identical to TRBD1. Germline CDR1 and CDR2: MNHEY and SVGAGI. J was trimmed by 7 bases and V by 6 bases; bases with no gene match: 2. The CDR3 is made up of 12 amino acids. CDR3 DNA sequence: TGTGCCAGCAGACGACAGGGTGAAAAACTGTTTTTT. Translation gives CASRRQGEKLFF.

This clone appeared a single time. The chain employs TRBV6-5 and TRBJ1-2; TRBD1 matches 10 bases. With V trimmed by 6 bases and J by 4 bases, 8 bases remained unmatched. Looked up from germline, CDR1 is MNHEY and CDR2 is SVGAGI. This CDR3 has 15 residues. CDR3 DNA sequence: TGTGCCAGCAGCCTACTGGGACAGGGGACCTATGGCTACACCTTC. It encodes CASSLLGQGTYGYTF.

The chain is built from TRBV27 and TRBJ2-7, with 7 nucleotides matching TRBD2. Unmatched junction bases numbered 10, after V lost 6 bases and J lost 5 bases. This CDR3 has 14 amino acids. Germline assignment: CDR1 MNHEY and CDR2 SMNVEV (reference sequence). CDR3: CASRVHPGRDEQYF. In DNA form, the CDR3 reads TGTGCCAGCAGGGTCCACCCGGGGAGGGACGAGCAGTACTTC.

The CDR3 coding sequence is TGTGCCAGCAGTCGACCGGGACAGAATCAGCCCCAGCATTTT. Translating it yields CASSRPGQNQPQHF. The V and J genes are TRBV27 and TRBJ1-5; 7 nucleotides line up with TRBD1. The germline V gene encodes CDR1 MNHEY and CDR2 SMNVEV (reference sequence). The CDR3 has 14 residues. V lost 5 bases and J lost 4; bases outside the gene matches: 5.

V and J are TRBV7-9 and TRBJ1-2; TRBD1 matches at 10 bases. Germline V gene lookup returns CDR1 SEHNR and CDR2 FQNEAQ (reference sequence). Trimming cost V 5 bases and J 3 bases; bases outside gene matches: 12. The CDR3 runs to 17 residues. The CDR3 spells CASSRTTGGDFDYGYTF. Written as DNA, the CDR3 is TGTGCCAGCAGCCGGACGACAGGGGGCGATTTCGACTATGGCTACACCTTC.